There are a few counts of the clone carrying this T cell receptor beta chain. These data come from a study of radiation and T cells in renal cell carcinoma. The data were produced by immunoSEQ multiplex PCR, yet TCRdb's version contains in-frame clones alone and is incomplete. The top ten clones hold 27% of a sample with some 14,000 clones, less than 65% of them seen once. CDR1 is GTSNPN, CDR2 SVGIG, per germline (reference sequence). The CDR3 extends over 14 amino acids. Trimming left V 0 bases short and J 0 bases short, with 9 bases between. As for treatment: 15 Gy SBRT to primary tumor, nephrectomy 4 weeks later. Nephrectomy followed 15 Gy stereotactic body radiation by 4 weeks.

The chain is built from TRBV30 and TRBJ2-7; D gene ambiguous. The sequencing here drew on tumor tissue, taken from a patient whose treatment included radiotherapy and nephrectomy. The sequence was collected from a woman aged 70-85 years with renal cell carcinoma. The CDR3 region has the DNA TGTGCCTGGAGTGTAGGTACAGTCTCCTACGAGCAGTACTTC. Amino acids: CAWSVGTVSYEQYF.